The clone carrying this TCR beta chain has just one count. The antigen is undetermined. The repertoire was sequenced with immunoSEQ multiplex PCR; TCRdb's copy has only in-frame clones and lacks some. The sample has over 130,000 clones, more than 70% seen once. This sample was included in a study of T cell responses to AZD1222 COVID-19 vaccine. Overall study results and limits: Baseline serology detected seropositivity in only five or six AZD1222 recipients. There were repertoire samples only from the period after the peak T cell response. Spike-wide vaccine-associated CD4 TCRs dominated at 160-218 and 743-854.

This CDR3 is 18 amino acids long. The germline V gene has CDR1 SGHRS and CDR2 YFSETQ. V dropped 4 bases and J dropped 3 bases, with 24 bases sitting between them. The material was peripheral blood, obtained 28 days after the second AZD1222 dose. V is TRBV5-1 and J is TRBJ2-3; TRBD1 is a possible D gene (6 bases). The source of this sequence is an adult who received the AZD1222 COVID-19 vaccine. The CDR3 DNA is TGCGCCAGCAGCCCCAGGGGCCCCGACGAGACGGGGACAGATACGCAGTATTTT. This encodes CASSPRGPDETGTDTQYF.